This TCR beta chain emerged from a study of early T cells in non-severe SARS-CoV-2 infection. Each CDR3 protein is one row after TCRdb ran MiXCR on the 5' RACE reads. This table has tens of thousands of distinct CDR3 sequences, around 5.2% appearing once. This clonotype was seen ten or more times. Per germline, CDR1 GTSNPN and CDR2 SVGIG (reference sequence). Between the trimmed V and J ends, which lost 4 bases and 7 bases, there was a span of 16 bases. CDR3 length: 14 residues. The clonotype originates from an adult who was a healthcare worker with PCR-confirmed SARS-CoV-2 infection or an uninfected control (not recorded which). Sequenced input: whole blood. This sequence joins TRBV30 and TRBJ1-4; D gene uncertain. CDR3 DNA sequence: TGTGCCTGGATCCACCCTGCTTGGGGTGAAAAACTGTTTTTT. Translation gives CAWIHPAWGEKLFF.